This TCR beta chain was observed in a study of T-cell memory formation after mild COVID-19. This clonotype has a handful of counts. V was trimmed by 4 bases and J by 1 base, leaving 18 bases between them. Germline V gene data show CDR1 as LGHNA and CDR2 as YSLEER. This CDR3 spans 17 amino acids. Using its own MiXCR run on the 5' RACE reads, TCRdb lists one record per CDR3 protein. The sample lists fewer than 650,000 distinct CDR3 sequences, roughly 17% occurring once. Sequencing used PBMCs or a T cell subset sorted from them (not recorded which). The chain joins TRBV4-3 to TRBJ2-3, with D tentatively TRBD1 or TRBD2 (5 bases each). This receptor was obtained from an adult woman who had mild COVID-19 (a few samples of this study predate the infection). Cell type and time point are not known. The CDR3 DNA is TGCGCCAGCAGCCTAACAACTGGGACGGAGGGCACAGATACGCAGTATTTT. This translates into CASSLTTGTEGTDTQYF.